These T cell receptor beta chains were read from a single sample in a study of T cell responses to AZD1222 COVID-19 vaccine. Profiling relied on immunoSEQ multiplex PCR, and the TCRdb table lists in-frame clones only, not all of them. The data hold about 84,000 clones, with approximately 88% observed a single time. Material: peripheral blood, obtained 28 days after the second AZD1222 dose. The receptors were sampled from an adult who received the AZD1222 COVID-19 vaccine. Both conserved end residues are part of each CDR3. Each record gives: D gene, J gene, V gene, clone size, CDR3 DNA, CDR3 protein. D genes are given only for firm matches. The size field is filled for only some rows; it gives once, few, many or a size class.

NA,TRBJ2-6,TRBV18,NA,TGTGCCAGCTCACCACCAGGGAGTACTGGGGCCAACGTCCTGACTTTC,CASSPPGSTGANVLTF
NA,TRBJ2-7,TRBV10-3,NA,TGTGCCATCAGGAGTACCTACTCCTACGAGCAGTACTTC,CAIRSTYSYEQYF
TRBD1,TRBJ1-3,TRBV19,NA,TGTGCCAGTAGCGGACAGGGAGGGAACACCATATATTTT,CASSGQGGNTIYF
NA,TRBJ2-5,TRBV20-1,few,TGCAGTGCTAGAAGGGAAGAGACCCAGTACTTC,CSARREETQYF
NA,TRBJ1-2,TRBV7-9,NA,TGTGCCAGCAGCTTAGCGATAGGGGCCGGCTATGGCTACACCTTC,CASSLAIGAGYGYTF
TRBD1,TRBJ2-5,TRBV5-1,NA,TGCGCCAGCAGCCTCCGGGACAGGGTAGAGACCCAGTACTTC,CASSLRDRVETQYF
TRBD1,TRBJ2-3,TRBV5-1,NA,TGCGCCAGCAGCTGGACAGGGGGCGGAGGAGATACGCAGTATTTT,CASSWTGGGGDTQYF
NA,TRBJ1-1,TRBV9,NA,TGTGCCAGCAGCGTAGACCGGATGAACACTGAAGCTTTCTTT,CASSVDRMNTEAFF
TRBD1,TRBJ2-7,TRBV28,NA,TGTGCCAGCAGCCGACAGGGGTTCTCCTACGAGCAGTACTTC,CASSRQGFSYEQYF
TRBD1,TRBJ1-2,TRBV3-1/TRBV3-2,NA,TGTGCCAGCAGCCCCGGACAGGTCCCCAAAGGAAACTATGGCTACACCTTC,CASSPGQVPKGNYGYTF
NA,TRBJ2-3,TRBV27,NA,TGTGCCAGCAGCGGTCAGGGTTATAGCACAGATACGCAGTATTTT,CASSGQGYSTDTQYF
NA,TRBJ1-4,TRBV6-5,NA,TGTGCCAGCAGTTACGGACCCAATGAAAAACTGTTTTTT,CASSYGPNEKLFF
NA,TRBJ2-7,TRBV28,once,TGTGCCAGCAGTTTAGGGACACGGATCTCCTACGAGCAGTACTTC,CASSLGTRISYEQYF
TRBD2,TRBJ2-2,TRBV7-3,NA,TGTGCCAGCAGCTTAAGCCCGGTACTAGCGGGTTCCGGGGAGCTGTTTTTT,CASSLSPVLAGSGELFF
NA,TRBJ1-2,TRBV9,NA,TGTGCCAGCAGCGTAGGGGACATCTATGGCTACACCTTC,CASSVGDIYGYTF
NA,TRBJ1-2,TRBV29-1,NA,TGCAGCGTTGAGCGGCGGGGAGGCTACACCTTC,CSVERRGGYTF
NA,TRBJ2-7,TRBV15,NA,TGTGCCACCAGCCCAACCTCCGGGACCCGACCCTACGAGCAGTACTTC,CATSPTSGTRPYEQYF
NA,TRBJ1-2,TRBV19,few,TGTGCCAGTAGCCCTGTTACCGGGTCGCGGACTTACTATGGCTACACCTTC,CASSPVTGSRTYYGYTF
NA,TRBJ1-1,TRBV9,NA,TGTGCCAGCAGCGTAGCCATGAACACTGAAGCTTTCTTT,CASSVAMNTEAFF
NA,TRBJ1-6,TRBV10-3,NA,TGTGCCATCAGTGAGTCGGGGTCCGCTAGCTCCTATAATTCACCCCTCCACTTT,CAISESGSASSYNSPLHF
NA,TRBJ1-1,TRBV7-3,NA,TGTGCCAGCAGCTCCGGGATGAACACTGAAGCTTTCTTT,CASSSGMNTEAFF
NA,TRBJ2-7,TRBV5-6,NA,TGTGCCAGCAGCCCGTCTGGGGCCAAGAGCTCCTACGAGCAGTACTTC,CASSPSGAKSSYEQYF
TRBD2,TRBJ2-1,TRBV11-2,NA,TGTGCCAGCAGCTTAGTAGGGACTAGCGGGGTGAATGAGCAGTTCTTC,CASSLVGTSGVNEQFF
NA,TRBJ2-3,TRBV13,NA,TGTGCCAGCAGCTCCAGGGCCTCTTCAGATACGCAGTATTTT,CASSSRASSDTQYF
TRBD1,TRBJ2-7,TRBV18,NA,TGTGCCAGCTCACCTCGGGACAGGGGATACGAGCAGTACTTC,CASSPRDRGYEQYF
NA,TRBJ2-1,TRBV6-5,NA,TGTGCCAGCAGATCGCCCCCCGGGGGGCCGTTCTTC,CASRSPPGGPFF
NA,TRBJ1-5,TRBV7-2,once,TGTGCCAGCAGCTCTATTTCCAATCAGCCCCAGCATTTT,CASSSISNQPQHF
TRBD1,TRBJ1-5,TRBV6-4,few,TGTGCCAGCAGGGGGACAGGGGCAAGCAATCAGCCCCAGCATTTT,CASRGTGASNQPQHF
NA,TRBJ1-5,TRBV27,NA,TGTGCCAGCAGCCTAAGGACAGAAGGACAGCCCCAGCATTTT,CASSLRTEGQPQHF
NA,TRBJ2-5,TRBV3-1/TRBV3-2,NA,TGTGCCAGCAGCCCGGTCCTGCAAGAGACCCAGTACTTC,CASSPVLQETQYF
NA,TRBJ1-2,TRBV5-8,NA,TGTGCCAGCGCAACTGTAGGGTACGACTATGGCTACACCTTC,CASATVGYDYGYTF
NA,TRBJ2-2,TRBV19,NA,TGTGCCACCAGGGGGCTGGCGGGGGCCGGGGAGCTGTTTTTT,CATRGLAGAGELFF
NA,TRBJ2-3,TRBV5-6,once,TGTGCCAGCAGCTTAGGGTCCTCAGATACGCAGTATTTT,CASSLGSSDTQYF
TRBD1,TRBJ2-7,TRBV10-3,NA,TGTGCCATCAGTCAACAGGGGGGAGCCTCCTACGAGCAGTACTTC,CAISQQGGASYEQYF
TRBD1,TRBJ2-7,TRBV7-7,NA,TGTGCTAGCAGCTTAGGTGGACAGGGCACCTACGAGCAGTACTTC,CASSLGGQGTYEQYF
NA,TRBJ2-2,TRBV5-4,NA,TGTGCCAGCAGGATGGGTAACACCGGGGAGCTGTTTTTT,CASRMGNTGELFF
NA,TRBJ1-2,TRBV3-1/TRBV3-2,NA,TGTGCCAGCAGCTCACAGGGTAATGGCTACACCTTC,CASSSQGNGYTF
NA,TRBJ1-6,TRBV3-1/TRBV3-2,NA,TGTGCCAGCAGCCAAGAGGCATGGAGGGGAAGGAAATATAATTCACCCCTCCACTTT,CASSQEAWRGRKYNSPLHF
NA,TRBJ1-2,TRBV7-2,NA,TGTGCCAGCAGTATTCAGGGGCCAAAACCATACTATGGCTACACCTTC,CASSIQGPKPYYGYTF
NA,TRBJ2-3,TRBV30,NA,TGTGCCTGGAGTGTACGGGCCCCGGGGGCAGATACGCAGTATTTT,CAWSVRAPGADTQYF
NA,TRBJ2-3,TRBV14,few,TGTGCCAGCAGTCGGACGGGTCCCAGCACAGATACGCAGTATTTT,CASSRTGPSTDTQYF
NA,TRBJ2-7,TRBV25-1,once,TGTGCCAGCAGTGAATACGGAGCGGGTCGCTACGAGCAGTACTTC,CASSEYGAGRYEQYF
TRBD1,TRBJ2-5,TRBV11-3,NA,TGTGCCAGCAGCCCGGGACAGGGATCGGAGACCCAGTACTTC,CASSPGQGSETQYF
NA,TRBJ2-3,TRBV11-3,NA,TGTGCCAGCAGCTTAGTTGAAGGCACAGATACGCAGTATTTT,CASSLVEGTDTQYF
NA,TRBJ2-1,TRBV4-3,few,TGCGCCAGCAGCCTCGGGGGTTACTACAATGAGCAGTTCTTC,CASSLGGYYNEQFF